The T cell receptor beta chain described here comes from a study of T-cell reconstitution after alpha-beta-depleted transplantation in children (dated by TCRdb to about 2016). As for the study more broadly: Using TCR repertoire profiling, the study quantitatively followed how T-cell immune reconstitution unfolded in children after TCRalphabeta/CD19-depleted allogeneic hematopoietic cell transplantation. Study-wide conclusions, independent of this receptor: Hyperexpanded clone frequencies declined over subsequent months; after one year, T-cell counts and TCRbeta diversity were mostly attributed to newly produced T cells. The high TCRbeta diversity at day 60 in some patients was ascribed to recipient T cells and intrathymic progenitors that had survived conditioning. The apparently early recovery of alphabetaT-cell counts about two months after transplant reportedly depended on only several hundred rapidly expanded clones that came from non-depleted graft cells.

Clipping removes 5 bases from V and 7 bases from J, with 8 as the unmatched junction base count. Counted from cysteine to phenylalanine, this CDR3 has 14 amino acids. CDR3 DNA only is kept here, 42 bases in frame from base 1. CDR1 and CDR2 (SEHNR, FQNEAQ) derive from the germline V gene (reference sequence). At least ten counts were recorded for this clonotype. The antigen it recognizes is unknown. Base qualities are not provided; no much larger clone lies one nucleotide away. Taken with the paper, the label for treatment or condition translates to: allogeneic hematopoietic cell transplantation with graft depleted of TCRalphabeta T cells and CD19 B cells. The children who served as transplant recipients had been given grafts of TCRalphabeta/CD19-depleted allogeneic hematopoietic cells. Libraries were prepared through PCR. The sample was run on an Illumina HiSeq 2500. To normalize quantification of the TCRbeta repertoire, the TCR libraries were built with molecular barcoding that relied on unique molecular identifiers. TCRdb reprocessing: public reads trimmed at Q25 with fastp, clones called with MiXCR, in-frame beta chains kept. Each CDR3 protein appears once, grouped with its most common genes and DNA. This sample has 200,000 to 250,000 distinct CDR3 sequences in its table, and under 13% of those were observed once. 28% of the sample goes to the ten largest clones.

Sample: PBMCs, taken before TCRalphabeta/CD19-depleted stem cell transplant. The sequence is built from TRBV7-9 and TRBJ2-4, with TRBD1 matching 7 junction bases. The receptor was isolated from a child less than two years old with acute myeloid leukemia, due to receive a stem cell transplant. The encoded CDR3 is CASSLRQGVNIQYF. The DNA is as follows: TGTGCCAGCAGCCTTCGACAGGGTGTGAACATTCAGTACTTC.